This T cell receptor (beta chain) comes out of a study of blood T cells in healthy people across ages. The authors ran a second PCR of about 6 to 12 cycles using a sample-barcoded 5' primer and a J-beta primer mix. Each of the cDNA molecules was tagged by a template-switch adaptor with 12 random nucleotides. TCRdb redid the calling of the 5' RACE reads with MiXCR, one entry per CDR3 protein. The profile shows about 2 million distinct CDR3 sequences, less than 50% of them singletons. The germline V and J ends were trimmed by 3 bases and 3 bases, with 9 bases remaining between them. CDR3 size: 14 residues.

This rearrangement joins TRBV12-3 or TRBV12-4 to TRBJ1-5; D is unresolved. Sequencing used blood. The receptor's source is a middle-aged woman in good health. The CDR3 DNA is TGTGCCAGCAGTTTTCGGTCAGACAATCAGCCCCAGCATTTT. This translates into CASSFRSDNQPQHF.